The sequence of this T cell receptor beta chain was determined in a study of T cells in Graves' hyperthyroidism and ophthalmopathy (dated by TCRdb to between 2018 and 2020). General notes on the study: Peripheral blood was collected at initial diagnosis, before any treatment. To identify TCR V-J signatures that set the groups apart, the researchers used a discovery cohort of 90 to 100 patients, made up of around 40 with Graves' ophthalmopathy and some 56 with stable Graves' hyperthyroidism. The roughly 91 discovery patients were randomly split 7:3 into training and test sets. The paper describes TCR Vbeta CDR3 sequencing of 140 or so peripheral blood samples, made up of fewer than 50 ophthalmopathy patients, over 70 hyperthyroidism patients and 17 progressor patients. The study also compared thyroid tissue and blood T-cell repertoires from several Graves' hyperthyroidism patients. Following sampling, methimazole starting at 30 mg daily was given to hyperthyroidism patients, and high-dose intravenous methylprednisolone was given to ophthalmopathy patients. Prospective prediction of ophthalmopathy was tested in an independent validation cohort of 18 to 20 hyperthyroidism patients and some 17 patients who later progressed to ophthalmopathy. General findings and caveats noted by the study authors: Sample size was not statistically predetermined, and investigators were not blinded to group allocation. Most expanded thyroid clonotypes (frequency above 0.001) were also detected in blood, a finding suggesting that blood repertoires may reflect thyroid immune responses. In cross-validation, a model built on a 13 V-J signature told ophthalmopathy apart from stable hyperthyroidism with approximately 90% sensitivity and roughly 82% specificity, and in testing the same model reached 80%/75%. During validation, the model predicted progression to ophthalmopathy a median of roughly six months ahead of onset, with roughly 65% sensitivity and about 72% specificity.

Stable Graves' hyperthyroidism was defined as no progression to ophthalmopathy during 18 months of follow-up. Hyperthyroidism patients were newly diagnosed, had a disease duration of under 2 months, and were aged 18 to 65 years. Exclusion was applied to patients with uncontrolled infections, other autoimmune diseases, pregnancy or lactation. Clinical symptoms, serum thyroxine and TRAb, thyroid ultrasound, and orbital computed tomography formed the basis for the diagnoses. PBMCs were isolated from roughly 10 ml of fresh peripheral blood by Ficoll-Paque density gradient centrifugation. Total RNA was extracted with Trizol reagent, and quality was checked on an Agilent 2100 Bioanalyzer. TCR beta CDR3 regions were amplified from RNA transcripts. The TCR CDR3 was subjected to a first round of RT-PCR using the HTBI primer set and the Qiagen OneStep RT-PCR kit. Libraries were constructed in a second round of multiplex PCR, after which size selection and purification were performed. Paired-end sequencing of the libraries was performed with 100 bp reads on an Illumina HiSeq2000. The source study handled its data this way. SOAPnuke was used to process the raw data, throwing out any read that contained adapters or uncalled bases, had a mean Phred below 15, or lacked an exact constant-primer or identifier match. High-quality paired reads were merged using COPE v1.2.5, and each unique nucleotide sequence was defined as a clonotype. MiTCR v1.1 was used to align clonotypes to the IMGT TRBV, TRBD and TRBJ reference segments. The analysis was restricted to V-J combinations with a frequency above 0.0001, which together covered about 99% of the repertoires. The TCS score was defined as F50 (clonal expansion) divided by E x V (chaos), with BLOSUM62-based TCRdist calculated between CDR3 peptides within each V-J. Welch's t-statistics and random forest reduced around 520 V-J features to 13, which were used in a naive Bayes classifier (R e1071). TCRdb applied fastp at Q25 and MiXCR to the public reads, then kept only in-frame beta chains. When rows share a CDR3 protein, they turn into one entry using the most common DNA and genes. The V and J calls, along with clone size, are taken from TCRdb and not from the paper's own processing. This sample is represented by around 690,000 distinct CDR3 sequences; about 18% of them were singletons. 15% to 17% of the sample belongs to the ten largest clones.

This clonotype was observed once. Its antigen has not been determined. There are no base qualities to consult, and no much larger clone falls within one base. One read yields weak evidence. The junction carries 17 bases between V and J, which are trimmed by 3 bases and 2 bases respectively. The CDR3 runs 15 amino acids, cysteine and phenylalanine included. Only the CDR3 region is kept as DNA, spanning 45 bases read in frame from base 1. Taken from the germline V gene (reference sequence), the CDR1 and CDR2 loops are DFQATT and SNEGSKA. This clonotype was obtained from a man between 45 and 60 years old with Graves' hyperthyroidism. The chain is made from TRBV20-1 and TRBJ2-7; matching of 6 bases hints at TRBD1 as the D gene. Input material: blood. DNA sequence: TGCAGTGCTAGCCCCCGACAGGTCCCTACCTACGAGCAGTACTTC. Its translation is CSASPRQVPTYEQYF.